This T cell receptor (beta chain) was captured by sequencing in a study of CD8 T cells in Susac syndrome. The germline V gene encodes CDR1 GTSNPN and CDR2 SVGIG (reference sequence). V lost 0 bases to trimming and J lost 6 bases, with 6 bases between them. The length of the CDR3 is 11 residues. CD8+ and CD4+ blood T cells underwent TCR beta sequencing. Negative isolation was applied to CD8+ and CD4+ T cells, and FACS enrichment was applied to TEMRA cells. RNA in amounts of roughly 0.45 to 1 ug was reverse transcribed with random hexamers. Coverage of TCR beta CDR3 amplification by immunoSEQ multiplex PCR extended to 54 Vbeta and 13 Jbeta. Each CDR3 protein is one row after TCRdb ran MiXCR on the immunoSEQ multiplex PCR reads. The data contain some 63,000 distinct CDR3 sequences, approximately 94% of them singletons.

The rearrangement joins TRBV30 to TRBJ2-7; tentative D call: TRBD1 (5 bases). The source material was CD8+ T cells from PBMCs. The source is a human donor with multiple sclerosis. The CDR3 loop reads CAWSVGAEQYF. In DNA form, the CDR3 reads TGTGCCTGGAGTGTTGGGGCCGAGCAGTACTTC. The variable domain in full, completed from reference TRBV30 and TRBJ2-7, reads SQTIHQWPATLVQPVGSPLSLECTVEGTSNPNLYWYRQAAGRGLQLLFYSVGIGQISSEVPQNLSASRPQDRQFILSSKKLLLSDSGFYLCAWSVGAEQYFGPGTRLTVT.